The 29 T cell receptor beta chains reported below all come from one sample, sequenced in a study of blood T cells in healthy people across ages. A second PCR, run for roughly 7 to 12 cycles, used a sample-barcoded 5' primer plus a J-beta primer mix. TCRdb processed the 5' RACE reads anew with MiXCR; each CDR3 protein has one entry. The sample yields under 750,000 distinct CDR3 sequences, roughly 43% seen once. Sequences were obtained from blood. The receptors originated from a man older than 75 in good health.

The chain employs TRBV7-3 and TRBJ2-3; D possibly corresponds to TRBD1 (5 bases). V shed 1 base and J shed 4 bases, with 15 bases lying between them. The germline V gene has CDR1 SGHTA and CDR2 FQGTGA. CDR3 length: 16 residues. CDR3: CASSLRVGALADTQYF. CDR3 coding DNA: TGTGCCAGCAGCTTAAGGGTAGGGGCACTCGCAGATACGCAGTATTTT.

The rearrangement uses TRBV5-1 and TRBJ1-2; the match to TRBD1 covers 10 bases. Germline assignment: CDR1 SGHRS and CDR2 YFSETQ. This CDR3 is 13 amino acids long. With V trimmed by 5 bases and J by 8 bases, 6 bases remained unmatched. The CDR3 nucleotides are TGCGCCAGCAGTTGGACAGGGGGAGAAGGCTACACCTTC. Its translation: CASSWTGGEGYTF.

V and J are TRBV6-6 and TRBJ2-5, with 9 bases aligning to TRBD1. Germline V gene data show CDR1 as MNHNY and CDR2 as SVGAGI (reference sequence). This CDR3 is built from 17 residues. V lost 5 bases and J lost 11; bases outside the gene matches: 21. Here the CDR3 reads CASSPRPGQGPFNEQYF. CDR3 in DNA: TGTGCCAGCAGTCCCCGCCCGGGACAGGGACCGTTCAATGAGCAGTACTTC.

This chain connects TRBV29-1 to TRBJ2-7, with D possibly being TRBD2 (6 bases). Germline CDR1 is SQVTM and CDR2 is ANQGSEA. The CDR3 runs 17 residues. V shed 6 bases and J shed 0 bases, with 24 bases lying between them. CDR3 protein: CSVAGYYGAGNSYEQYF. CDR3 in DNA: TGCAGCGTCGCGGGGTATTACGGGGCGGGGAACTCCTACGAGCAGTACTTC.

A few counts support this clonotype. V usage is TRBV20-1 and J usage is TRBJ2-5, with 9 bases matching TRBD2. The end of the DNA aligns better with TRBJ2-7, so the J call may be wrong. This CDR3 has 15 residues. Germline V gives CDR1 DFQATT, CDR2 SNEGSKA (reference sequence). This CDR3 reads CSARNPHGTSREQYF. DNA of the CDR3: TGCAGTGCTAGAAACCCCCATGGGACTAGCCGCGAGCAGTACTTC.

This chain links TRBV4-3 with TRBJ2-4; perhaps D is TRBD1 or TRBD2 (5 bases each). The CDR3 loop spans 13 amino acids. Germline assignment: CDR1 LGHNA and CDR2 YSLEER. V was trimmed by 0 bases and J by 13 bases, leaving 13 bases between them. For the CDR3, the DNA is TGCGCCAGCAGCCAAGATCGGGGCTACGGGCAGTACTTC. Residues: CASSQDRGYGQYF.

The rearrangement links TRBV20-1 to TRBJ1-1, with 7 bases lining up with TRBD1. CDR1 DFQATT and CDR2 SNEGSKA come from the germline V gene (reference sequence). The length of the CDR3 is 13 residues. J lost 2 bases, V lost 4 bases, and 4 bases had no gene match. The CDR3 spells CSATTGSNTEAFF. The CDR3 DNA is TGCAGTGCTACGACAGGGAGTAACACTGAAGCTTTCTTT.

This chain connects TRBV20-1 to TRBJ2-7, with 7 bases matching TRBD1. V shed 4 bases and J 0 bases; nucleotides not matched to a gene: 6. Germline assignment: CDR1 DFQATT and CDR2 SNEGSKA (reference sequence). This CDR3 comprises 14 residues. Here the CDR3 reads CSAKKTGTSYEQYF. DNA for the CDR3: TGCAGTGCTAAGAAGACAGGGACCTCCTACGAGCAGTACTTC.

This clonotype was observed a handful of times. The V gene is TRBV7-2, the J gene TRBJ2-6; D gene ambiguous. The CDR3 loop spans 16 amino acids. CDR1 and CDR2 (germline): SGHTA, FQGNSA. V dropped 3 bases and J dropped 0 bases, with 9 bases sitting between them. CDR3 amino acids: CASSFFYSSGANVLTF. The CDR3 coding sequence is TGTGCCAGCAGCTTTTTTTACAGCTCTGGGGCCAACGTCCTGACTTTC.

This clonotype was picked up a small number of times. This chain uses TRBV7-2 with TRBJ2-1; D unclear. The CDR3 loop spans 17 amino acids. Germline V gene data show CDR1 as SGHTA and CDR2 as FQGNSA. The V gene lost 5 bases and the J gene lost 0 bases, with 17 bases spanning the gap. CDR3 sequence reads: CASSVRAGWSSYNEQFF. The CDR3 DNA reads TGTGCCAGCAGCGTTAGGGCTGGCTGGAGCTCCTACAATGAGCAGTTCTTC.

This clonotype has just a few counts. The CDR3 coding sequence is TGTGCCAGCAGCCCAGGAGAGGGGTTCGAAAGCTCGAAGTACGAGCAGTACTTC. It codes for CASSPGEGFESSKYEQYF. V and J are TRBV12-3 or TRBV12-4 and TRBJ2-7; D is perhaps TRBD1 or TRBD2 (5 bases each). This CDR3 region has 18 residues. Trimming removed 6 bases from V and 4 bases from J, with 28 bases in between.

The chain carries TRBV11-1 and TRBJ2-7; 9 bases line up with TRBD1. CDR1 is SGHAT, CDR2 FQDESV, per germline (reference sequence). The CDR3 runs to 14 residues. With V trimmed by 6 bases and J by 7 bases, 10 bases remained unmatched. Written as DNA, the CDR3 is TGTGCCAGCAGTCGTCCGGGACAGGGTTGGGAGCAGTACTTC. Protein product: CASSRPGQGWEQYF.

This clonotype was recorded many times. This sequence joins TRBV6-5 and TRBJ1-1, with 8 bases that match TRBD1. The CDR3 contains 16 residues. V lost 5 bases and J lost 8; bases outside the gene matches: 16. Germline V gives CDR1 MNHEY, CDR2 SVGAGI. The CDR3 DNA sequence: TGTGCCAGCAGTCCTCGGACAGGGCTCAGGGGAGCGGAAGCTTTCTTT. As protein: CASSPRTGLRGAEAFF.

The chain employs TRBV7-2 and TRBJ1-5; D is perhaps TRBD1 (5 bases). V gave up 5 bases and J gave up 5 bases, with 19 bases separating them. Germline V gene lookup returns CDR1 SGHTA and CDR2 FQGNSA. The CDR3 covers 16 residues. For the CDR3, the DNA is TGTGCCAGCAGCACGCTAGGGGTCGGCCTAGATCAGCCCCAGCATTTT. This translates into CASSTLGVGLDQPQHF.

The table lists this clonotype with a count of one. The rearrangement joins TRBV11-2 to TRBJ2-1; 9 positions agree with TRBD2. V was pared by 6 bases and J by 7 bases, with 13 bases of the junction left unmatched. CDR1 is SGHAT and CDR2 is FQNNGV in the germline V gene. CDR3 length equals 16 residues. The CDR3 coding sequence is TGTGCCAGCAGACACATGGGCGGGAGGGCCGGAAATGAGCAGTTCTTC. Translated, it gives CASRHMGGRAGNEQFF.

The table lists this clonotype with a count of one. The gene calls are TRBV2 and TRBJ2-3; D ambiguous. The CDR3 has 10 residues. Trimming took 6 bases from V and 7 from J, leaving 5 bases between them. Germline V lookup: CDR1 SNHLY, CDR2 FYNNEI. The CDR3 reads CASRSNTQYF. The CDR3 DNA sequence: TGTGCCAGCAGGAGTAATACGCAGTATTTT.

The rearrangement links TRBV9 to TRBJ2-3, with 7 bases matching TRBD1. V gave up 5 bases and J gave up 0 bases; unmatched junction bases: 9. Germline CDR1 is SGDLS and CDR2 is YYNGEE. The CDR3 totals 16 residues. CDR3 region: CASSANGDSSTDTQYF. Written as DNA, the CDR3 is TGTGCCAGCAGTGCCAATGGGGACAGTAGCACAGATACGCAGTATTTT.

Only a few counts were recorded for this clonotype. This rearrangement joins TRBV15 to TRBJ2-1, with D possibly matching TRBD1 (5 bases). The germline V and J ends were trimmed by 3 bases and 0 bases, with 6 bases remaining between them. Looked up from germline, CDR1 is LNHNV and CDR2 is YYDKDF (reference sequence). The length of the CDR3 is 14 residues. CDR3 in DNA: TGTGCCACCAGCAGGGACATCTCCTACAATGAGCAGTTCTTC. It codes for CATSRDISYNEQFF.

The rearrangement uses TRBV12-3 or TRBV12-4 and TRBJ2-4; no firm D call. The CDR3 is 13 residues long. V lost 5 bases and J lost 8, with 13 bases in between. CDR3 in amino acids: CASSLDHRDIQYF. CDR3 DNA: TGTGCCAGCAGTCTGGACCACCGTGACATTCAGTACTTC.

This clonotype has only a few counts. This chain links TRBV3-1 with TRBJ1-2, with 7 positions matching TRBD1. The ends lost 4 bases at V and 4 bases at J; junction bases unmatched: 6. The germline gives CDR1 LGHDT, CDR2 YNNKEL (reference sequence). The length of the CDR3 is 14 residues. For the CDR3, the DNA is TGTGCCAGCAGCCCTTCTGAGGGGGCCTATGGCTACACCTTC. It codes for CASSPSEGAYGYTF.

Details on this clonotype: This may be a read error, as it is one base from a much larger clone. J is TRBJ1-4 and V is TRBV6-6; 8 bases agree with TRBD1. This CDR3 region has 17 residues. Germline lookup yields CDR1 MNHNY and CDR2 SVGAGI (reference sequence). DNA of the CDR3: TGTGCCAGCAGCAAACACGGACAGGGAACAACTAATGAAAAACCGTTTTTT. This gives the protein CASSKHGQGTTNEKPFF.

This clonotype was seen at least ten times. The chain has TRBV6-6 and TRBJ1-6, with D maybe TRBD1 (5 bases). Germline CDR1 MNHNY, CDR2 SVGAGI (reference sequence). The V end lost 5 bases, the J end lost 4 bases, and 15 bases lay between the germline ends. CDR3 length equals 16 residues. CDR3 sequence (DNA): TGTGCCAGCAGTCCCGGGACGGCGGATTATAATTCACCCCTCCACTTT. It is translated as CASSPGTADYNSPLHF.

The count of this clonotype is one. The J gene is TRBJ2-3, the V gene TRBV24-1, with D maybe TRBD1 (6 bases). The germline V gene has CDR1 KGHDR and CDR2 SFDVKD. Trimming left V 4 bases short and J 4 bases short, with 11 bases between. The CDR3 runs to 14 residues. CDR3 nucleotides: TGTGCCACCAGTGAACACTCAGGGGCAGATACGCAGTATTTT. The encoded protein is CATSEHSGADTQYF.

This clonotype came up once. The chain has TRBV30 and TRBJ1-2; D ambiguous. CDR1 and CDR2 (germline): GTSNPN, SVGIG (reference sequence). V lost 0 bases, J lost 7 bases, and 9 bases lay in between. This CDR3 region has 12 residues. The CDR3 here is CAWSVQGSGYTF. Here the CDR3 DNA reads TGTGCCTGGAGTGTACAAGGGTCTGGCTACACCTTC.

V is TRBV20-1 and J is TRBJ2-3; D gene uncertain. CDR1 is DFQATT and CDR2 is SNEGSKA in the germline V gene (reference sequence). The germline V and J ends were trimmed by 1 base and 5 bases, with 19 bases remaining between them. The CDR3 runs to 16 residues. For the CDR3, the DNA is TGCAGTGCTAGAGGCCCCCTTTTAGTGTGGGGAGATACGCAGTATTTT. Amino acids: CSARGPLLVWGDTQYF.

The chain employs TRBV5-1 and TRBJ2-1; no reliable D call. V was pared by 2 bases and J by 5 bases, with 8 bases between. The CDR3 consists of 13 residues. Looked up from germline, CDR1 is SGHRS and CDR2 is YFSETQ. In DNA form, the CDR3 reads TGCGCCAGCAGCTTCTTGCAGGACAATGAGCAGTTCTTC. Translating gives CASSFLQDNEQFF. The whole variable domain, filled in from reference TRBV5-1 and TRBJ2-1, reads KAGVTQTPRYLIKTRGQQVTLSCSPISGHRSVSWYQQTPGQGLQFLFEYFSETQRNKGNFPGRFSGRQFSNSRSEMNVSTLELGDSALYLCASSFLQDNEQFFGPGTRLTVL.

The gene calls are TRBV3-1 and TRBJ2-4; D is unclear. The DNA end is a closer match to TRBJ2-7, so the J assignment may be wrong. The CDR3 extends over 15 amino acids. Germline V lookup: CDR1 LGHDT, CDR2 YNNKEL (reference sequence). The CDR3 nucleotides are TGTGCCAGCAGCCAAGGTCGGCTAGGTTACTACGAGCAGTACTTC. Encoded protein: CASSQGRLGYYEQYF.

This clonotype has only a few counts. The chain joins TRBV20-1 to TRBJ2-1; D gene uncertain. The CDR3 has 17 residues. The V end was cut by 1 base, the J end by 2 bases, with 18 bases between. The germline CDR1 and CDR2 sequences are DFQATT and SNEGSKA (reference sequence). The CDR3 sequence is CSARGDAVANTYNEQFF. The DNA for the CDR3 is TGCAGTGCTAGAGGCGACGCGGTAGCCAATACCTACAATGAGCAGTTCTTC.

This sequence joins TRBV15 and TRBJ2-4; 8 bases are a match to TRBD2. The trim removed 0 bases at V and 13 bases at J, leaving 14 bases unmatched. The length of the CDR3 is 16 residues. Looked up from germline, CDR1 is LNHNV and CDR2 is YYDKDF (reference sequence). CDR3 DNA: TGTGCCACCAGCAGAGATGGTAGCGGGATCTACCATGAGCAGTACTTC. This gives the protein CATSRDGSGIYHEQYF.